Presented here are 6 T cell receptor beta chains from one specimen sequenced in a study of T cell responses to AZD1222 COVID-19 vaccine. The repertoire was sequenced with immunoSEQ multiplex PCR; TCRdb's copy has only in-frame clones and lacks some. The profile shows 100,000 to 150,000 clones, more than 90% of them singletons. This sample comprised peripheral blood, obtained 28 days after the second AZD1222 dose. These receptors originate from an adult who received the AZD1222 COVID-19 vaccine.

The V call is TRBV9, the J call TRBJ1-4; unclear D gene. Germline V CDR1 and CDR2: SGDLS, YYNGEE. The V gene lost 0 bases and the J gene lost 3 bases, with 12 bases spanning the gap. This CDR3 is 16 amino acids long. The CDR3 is CASSVGLGNSNEKLFF. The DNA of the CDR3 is TGTGCCAGCAGCGTAGGACTTGGAAATTCTAATGAAAAACTGTTTTTT.

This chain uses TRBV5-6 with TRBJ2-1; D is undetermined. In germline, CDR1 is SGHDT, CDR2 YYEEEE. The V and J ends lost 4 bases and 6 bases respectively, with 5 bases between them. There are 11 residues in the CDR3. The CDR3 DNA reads TGTGCCAGCAGCCGGCTCAATGAGCAGTTCTTC. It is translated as CASSRLNEQFF.

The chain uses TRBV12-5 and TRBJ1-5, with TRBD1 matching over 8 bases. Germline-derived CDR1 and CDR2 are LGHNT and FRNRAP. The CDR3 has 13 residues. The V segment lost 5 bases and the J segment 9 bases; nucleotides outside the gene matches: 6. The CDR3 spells CASGPDRARPQHF. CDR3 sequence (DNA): TGTGCTAGTGGTCCGGACAGGGCTCGGCCCCAGCATTTT.

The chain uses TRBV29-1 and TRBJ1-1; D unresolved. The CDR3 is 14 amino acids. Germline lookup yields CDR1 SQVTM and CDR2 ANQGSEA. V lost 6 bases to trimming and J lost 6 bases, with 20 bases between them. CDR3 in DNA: TGCAGCGTCGAGCGAACCTTGACCCGCCCTGAAGCTTTCTTT. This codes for CSVERTLTRPEAFF.

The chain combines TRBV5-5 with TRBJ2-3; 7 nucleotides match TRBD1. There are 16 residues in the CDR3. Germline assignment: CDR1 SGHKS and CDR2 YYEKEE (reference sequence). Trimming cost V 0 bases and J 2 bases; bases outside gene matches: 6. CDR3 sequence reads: CASSLDQGVFTDTQYF. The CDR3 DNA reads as TGTGCCAGCAGCTTGGATCAGGGGGTCTTCACAGATACGCAGTATTTT.

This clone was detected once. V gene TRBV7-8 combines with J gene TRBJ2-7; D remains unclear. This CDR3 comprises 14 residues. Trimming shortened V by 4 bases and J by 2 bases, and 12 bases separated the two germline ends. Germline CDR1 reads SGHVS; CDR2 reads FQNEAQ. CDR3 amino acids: CASSSRTVTYEQYF. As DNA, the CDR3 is TGTGCCAGCAGCTCCCGGACGGTGACCTACGAGCAGTACTTC.